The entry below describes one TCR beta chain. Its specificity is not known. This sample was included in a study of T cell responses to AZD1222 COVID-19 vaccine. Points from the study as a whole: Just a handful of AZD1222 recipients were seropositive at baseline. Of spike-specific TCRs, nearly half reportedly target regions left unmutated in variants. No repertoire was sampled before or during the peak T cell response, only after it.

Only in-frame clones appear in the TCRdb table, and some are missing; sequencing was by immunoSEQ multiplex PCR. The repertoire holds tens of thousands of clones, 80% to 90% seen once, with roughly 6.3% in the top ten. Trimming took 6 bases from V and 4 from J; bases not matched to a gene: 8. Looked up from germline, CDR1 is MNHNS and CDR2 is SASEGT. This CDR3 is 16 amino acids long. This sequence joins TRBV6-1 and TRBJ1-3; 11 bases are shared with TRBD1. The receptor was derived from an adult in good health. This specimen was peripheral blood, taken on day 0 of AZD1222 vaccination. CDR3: CASSERTGGSGNTIYF. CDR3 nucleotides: TGTGCCAGCAGCGAACGGACAGGGGGCTCCGGAAACACCATATATTTT.